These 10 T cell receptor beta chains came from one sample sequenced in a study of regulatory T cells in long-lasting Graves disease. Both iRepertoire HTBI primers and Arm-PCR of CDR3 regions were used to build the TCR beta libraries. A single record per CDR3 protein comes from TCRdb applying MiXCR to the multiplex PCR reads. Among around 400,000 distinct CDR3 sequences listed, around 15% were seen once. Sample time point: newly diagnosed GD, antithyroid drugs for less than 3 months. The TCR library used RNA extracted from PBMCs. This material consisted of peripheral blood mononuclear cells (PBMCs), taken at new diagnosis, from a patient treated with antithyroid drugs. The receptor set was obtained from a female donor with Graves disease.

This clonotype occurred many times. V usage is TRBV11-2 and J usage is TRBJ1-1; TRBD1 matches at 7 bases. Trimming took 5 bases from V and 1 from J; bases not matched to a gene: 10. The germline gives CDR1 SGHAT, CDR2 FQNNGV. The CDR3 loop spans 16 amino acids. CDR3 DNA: TGTGCCAGCAGCCTCCGGACAGGCCTTAGGAACACTGAAGCTTTCTTT. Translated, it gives CASSLRTGLRNTEAFF.

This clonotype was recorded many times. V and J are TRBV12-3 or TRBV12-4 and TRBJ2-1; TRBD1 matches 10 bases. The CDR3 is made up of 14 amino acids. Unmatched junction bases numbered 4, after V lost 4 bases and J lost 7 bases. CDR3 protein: CASSSTGGINEQFF. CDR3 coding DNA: TGTGCCAGCAGTTCGACAGGGGGCATTAATGAGCAGTTCTTC.

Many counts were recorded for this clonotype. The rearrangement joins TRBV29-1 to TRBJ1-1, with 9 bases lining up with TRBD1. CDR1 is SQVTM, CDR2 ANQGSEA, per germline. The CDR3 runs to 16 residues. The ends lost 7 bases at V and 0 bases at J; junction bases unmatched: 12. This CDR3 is CSASGGTGLLNTEAFF. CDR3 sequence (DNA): TGCAGCGCCTCTGGCGGGACAGGGCTTCTGAACACTGAAGCTTTCTTT.

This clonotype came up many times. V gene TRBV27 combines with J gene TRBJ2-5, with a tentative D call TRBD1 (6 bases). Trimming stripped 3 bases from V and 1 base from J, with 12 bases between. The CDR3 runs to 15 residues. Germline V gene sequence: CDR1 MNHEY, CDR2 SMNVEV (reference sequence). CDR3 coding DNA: TGTGCCAGCAGTTTCACACAGGGATCCCAAGAGACCCAGTACTTC. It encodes CASSFTQGSQETQYF.

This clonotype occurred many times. In nucleotides, the CDR3 is TGTGCCAGCAGCTTGGTTGGGACAGGGGGTACCGGGGAGCTGTTTTTT. Its protein is CASSLVGTGGTGELFF. The chain recombines TRBV11-2 with TRBJ2-2; 11 bases line up with TRBD1. CDR1 is SGHAT and CDR2 is FQNNGV in the germline V gene. There are 16 residues in the CDR3. J gave up 5 bases and V 3 bases, and 5 bases lay outside the gene matches.

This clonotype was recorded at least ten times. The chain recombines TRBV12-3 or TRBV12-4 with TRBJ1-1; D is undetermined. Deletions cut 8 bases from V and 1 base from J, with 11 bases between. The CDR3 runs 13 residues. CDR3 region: CASGKGWNTEAFF. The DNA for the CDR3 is TGTGCCAGCGGCAAGGGATGGAACACTGAAGCTTTCTTT.

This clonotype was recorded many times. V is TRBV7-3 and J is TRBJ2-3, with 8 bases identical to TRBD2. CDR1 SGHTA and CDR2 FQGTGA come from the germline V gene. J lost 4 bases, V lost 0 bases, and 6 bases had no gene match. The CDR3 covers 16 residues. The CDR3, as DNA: TGTGCCAGCAGCTTAACCAGCGGGAGAGCGGCAGATACGCAGTATTTT. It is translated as CASSLTSGRAADTQYF.

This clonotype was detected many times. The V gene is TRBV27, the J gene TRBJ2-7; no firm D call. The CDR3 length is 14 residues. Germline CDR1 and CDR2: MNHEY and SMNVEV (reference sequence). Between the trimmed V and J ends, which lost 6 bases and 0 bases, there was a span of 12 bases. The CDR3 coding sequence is TGTGCCAGCAGCTTTACGGATAGCTCCTACGAGCAGTACTTC. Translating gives CASSFTDSSYEQYF.

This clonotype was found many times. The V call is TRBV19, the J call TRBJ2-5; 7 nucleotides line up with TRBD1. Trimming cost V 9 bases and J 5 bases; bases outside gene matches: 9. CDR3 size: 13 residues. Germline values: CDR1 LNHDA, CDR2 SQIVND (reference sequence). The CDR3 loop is CASNTGVMETQYF. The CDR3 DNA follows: TGTGCCAGCAACACAGGGGTGATGGAGACCCAGTACTTC. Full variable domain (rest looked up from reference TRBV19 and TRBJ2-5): DGGITQSPKYLFRKEGQNVTLSCEQNLNHDAMYWYRQDPGQGLRLIYYSQIVNDFQKGDIAEGYSVSREKKESFPLTVTSAQKNPTAFYLCASNTGVMETQYFGPGTRLLVL.

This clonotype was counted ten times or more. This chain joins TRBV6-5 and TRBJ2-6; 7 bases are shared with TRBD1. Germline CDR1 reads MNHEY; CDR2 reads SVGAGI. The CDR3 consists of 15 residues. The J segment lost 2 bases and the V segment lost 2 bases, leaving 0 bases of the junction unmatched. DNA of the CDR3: TGTGCCAGCAGTTACGGGACAGCTGGGGCCAACGTCCTGACTTTC. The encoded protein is CASSYGTAGANVLTF.